Following are 30 T cell receptor beta chains from one sample sequenced in a study of cytomegalovirus exposure and HLA in healthy donors. The PCR employed 60 Vbeta primers together with 13 Jbeta primers. Sequencing used immunoSEQ multiplex PCR; TCRdb keeps in-frame clones, though not all of them. The sample consists of around 100,000 clones, just under 85% of them appearing once. Sequenced material: PBMCs. The receptors were gathered from a young woman in good health and CMV-seropositive.

This clone occurred once. The CDR3 sequence is CASSPGTSGRTYEQYF. The CDR3 DNA reads TGCGCCAGCAGTCCCGGGACTAGCGGGAGAACCTACGAGCAGTACTTC. The gene calls are TRBV5-1 and TRBJ2-7; 14 positions agree with TRBD2. CDR1 is SGHRS, CDR2 YFSETQ, per germline. V gave up 5 bases and J gave up 2 bases; unmatched junction bases: 6. The CDR3 totals 16 residues. The whole variable domain, filled in from reference TRBV5-1 and TRBJ2-7, reads KAGVTQTPRYLIKTRGQQVTLSCSPISGHRSVSWYQQTPGQGLQFLFEYFSETQRNKGNFPGRFSGRQFSNSRSEMNVSTLELGDSALYLCASSPGTSGRTYEQYFGPGTRLTVT.

This clone was picked up a small number of times. J is TRBJ2-1 and V is TRBV7-6, with D possibly being TRBD1 (5 bases). V lost 5 bases and J lost 3, with 8 bases in between. CDR1 is SGHVS, CDR2 FNYEAQ, per germline. The CDR3 totals 13 residues. The CDR3 is CASSQTDYNEQFF. The CDR3 DNA is TGTGCCAGCAGCCAGACAGACTACAATGAGCAGTTCTTC.

The chain couples TRBV6-5 to TRBJ1-1, with D possibly TRBD1 on 5 matching bases. The V gene's germline CDR1 is MNHEY and CDR2 SVGAGI. The CDR3 has 12 amino acids. With 8 bases removed from V and 2 bases from J, the gap between germline ends came to 9 bases. As DNA, the CDR3 is TGTGCCAGCGGGGACTTAAACACTGAAGCTTTCTTT. It encodes CASGDLNTEAFF.

This chain uses TRBV5-6 with TRBJ2-3; possibly TRBD2 for D (6 bases). This CDR3 has 16 amino acids. The germline V gene has CDR1 SGHDT and CDR2 YYEEEE. V shed 4 bases and J shed 2 bases, with 17 bases lying between them. The CDR3 sequence is CASSVGGWEVTDTQYF. In DNA, the CDR3 is TGTGCCAGCAGCGTTGGGGGATGGGAGGTCACAGATACGCAGTATTTT.

In nucleotides, the CDR3 is TGTGCCAGCAGCCCGACTTTTGATACGCAGTATTTT. Its protein is CASSPTFDTQYF. This rearrangement joins TRBV13 to TRBJ2-3; no definite D call. Germline V gene sequence: CDR1 PRHDT, CDR2 FYEKMQ (reference sequence). V shed 5 bases and J shed 6 bases, with 9 bases lying between them. This CDR3 is 12 amino acids long.

This rearrangement joins TRBV7-2 to TRBJ2-1; no reliable D call. This CDR3 spans 12 amino acids. Germline lookup yields CDR1 SGHTA and CDR2 FQGNSA. The V and J ends lost 5 bases and 7 bases respectively, with 9 bases between them. CDR3 nucleotides: TGTGCCAGCAGCCCAGTGGTAAATGAGCAGTTCTTC. Its translation: CASSPVVNEQFF.

The chain links TRBV2 to TRBJ2-1; 9 nucleotides agree with TRBD1. V dropped 8 bases and J dropped 6; count of bases not matched to a gene: 5. The CDR3 has 13 residues. Germline CDR1 and CDR2: SNHLY and FYNNEI. CDR3 bases: TGTGCCAGCTATAGGACAGGGGCCAATGAGCAGTTCTTC. Protein product: CASYRTGANEQFF.

The rearrangement links TRBV2 to TRBJ1-1; possible D gene TRBD1, 5 bases. Trimming took 7 bases from V and 3 from J, leaving 12 bases between them. This CDR3 is built from 13 residues. Per germline, CDR1 SNHLY and CDR2 FYNNEI. CDR3 residues: CASTRVGDTEAFF. The CDR3 region has the DNA TGTGCCAGCACCCGGGTAGGGGACACTGAAGCTTTCTTT.

This chain links TRBV29-1 with TRBJ2-1; TRBD1 aligns across 10 bases. The CDR3 loop spans 16 amino acids. V gave up 5 bases and J gave up 8 bases; unmatched junction bases: 15. Per germline, CDR1 SQVTM and CDR2 ANQGSEA. This CDR3 is CSVYYWTGTGADEQFF. CDR3 DNA sequence: TGCAGCGTTTACTACTGGACCGGGACAGGGGCGGATGAGCAGTTCTTC.

The rearrangement joins TRBV28 to TRBJ1-1, with 7 bases identical to TRBD1. The junction had 14 bases not matched to a gene; V was cut back by 5 bases and J by 5 bases. The CDR3 loop spans 16 amino acids. The germline V gene encodes CDR1 MDHEN and CDR2 SYDVKM. The CDR3 loop is CASSSREQGKATEAFF. For the CDR3, the DNA is TGTGCCAGCAGTAGCCGAGAACAGGGGAAGGCGACTGAAGCTTTCTTT.

The V call is TRBV21-1, the J call TRBJ2-1; the table's D call of TRBD1 was not tested on the DNA. TRBV21-1 is a known pseudogene. This CDR3 contains 14 residues. The CDR3 nucleotides are TGTGCCAGCAGGACCGGGACAGGGTCCAATGAGCAGTTCTTC. The encoded protein is CASRTGTGSNEQFF.

The chain links TRBV2 to TRBJ2-7; TRBD1 matches at 7 bases. V lost 6 bases, J lost 2 bases, and 10 bases stayed unmatched. The V gene's germline CDR1 is SNHLY and CDR2 FYNNEI. This CDR3 is 15 amino acids long. The CDR3 protein is CASRTQGVLTYEQYF. In nucleotides, the CDR3 is TGTGCCAGCAGGACGCAGGGGGTTCTTACCTACGAGCAGTACTTC.

The chain couples TRBV6-1 to TRBJ1-3; 8 bases fit TRBD1. Germline CDR1 and CDR2: MNHNS and SASEGT. The CDR3 has 14 residues. Trimming removed 6 bases from V and 4 bases from J; junction bases left unmatched: 5. The chain's CDR3 is CASSGRGQGNTIYF. The CDR3 DNA follows: TGTGCCAGCAGCGGCAGGGGGCAAGGAAACACCATATATTTT.

The chain couples TRBV5-1 to TRBJ2-2, with TRBD2 matching 7 bases. Looked up from germline, CDR1 is SGHRS and CDR2 is YFSETQ. The ends lost 0 bases at V and 5 bases at J; junction bases unmatched: 4. CDR3 length: 15 amino acids. The CDR3 sequence: CASSLALGGTGELFF. The CDR3 coding sequence is TGCGCCAGCAGCTTGGCCCTCGGGGGGACCGGGGAGCTGTTTTTT.

This chain uses TRBV7-9 with TRBJ2-1; the D gene is possibly TRBD2 (5 bases). CDR1 and CDR2 from the germline V gene are SEHNR and FQNEAQ (reference sequence). The CDR3 consists of 15 residues. V shed 3 bases and J shed 3 bases, with 12 bases lying between them. The CDR3 DNA reads TGTGCCAGCAGCTTCTCACTAGGCGACTACAATGAGCAGTTCTTC. Encoded protein: CASSFSLGDYNEQFF.

Here the CDR3 reads CASRGGPRGYTF. The CDR3 DNA is TGTGCCAGCCGCGGGGGCCCTCGAGGCTACACCTTC. The V call is TRBV6-1, the J call TRBJ1-2, with a possible D match to TRBD1 (6 bases). CDR3 length: 12 amino acids. Germline V gene sequence: CDR1 MNHNS, CDR2 SASEGT. Between the trimmed V and J ends, which lost 8 bases and 8 bases, there was a span of 15 bases.

This chain links TRBV5-1 with TRBJ2-7; TRBD2 is a possible D gene (6 bases). The CDR3 extends over 15 amino acids. The germline gives CDR1 SGHRS, CDR2 YFSETQ. V shed 2 bases and J shed 4 bases, with 16 bases lying between them. In DNA form, the CDR3 reads TGCGCCAGCAGCTTTTTCGGGGGAGCGTTATACGAGCAGTACTTC. Translating it yields CASSFFGGALYEQYF.

The V and J genes are TRBV9 and TRBJ2-1; weak D call: TRBD2 (6 bases). The germline V gene encodes CDR1 SGDLS and CDR2 YYNGEE. CDR3 length equals 20 residues. V gave up 4 bases and J gave up 7 bases, with 33 bases separating them. CDR3 protein: CASSLPKGRDPGPLDNEQFF. DNA of the CDR3: TGTGCCAGCAGCCTCCCAAAGGGGCGGGATCCGGGACCCCTCGATAATGAGCAGTTCTTC.

The J gene is TRBJ1-1, the V gene TRBV10-1; possibly TRBD1 for D (5 bases). In germline, CDR1 is WNHNN, CDR2 SYGVQD (reference sequence). The CDR3 is 13 amino acids. Trimming removed 6 bases at V and 5 bases at J, with 13 bases between. The chain's CDR3 is CASSPGEGTEAFF. In nucleotides, the CDR3 is TGCGCCAGCAGCCCGGGAGAGGGGACTGAAGCTTTCTTT.

V gene TRBV6-5 combines with J gene TRBJ2-6, with D perhaps matching TRBD1 (6 bases). V dropped 7 bases and J dropped 2 bases, with 12 bases sitting between them. The length of the CDR3 is 15 residues. CDR1 and CDR2 (germline): MNHEY, SVGAGI. CDR3 amino acids: CASMGAETGANVLTF. The CDR3 coding sequence is TGTGCCAGCATGGGGGCCGAGACTGGGGCCAACGTCCTGACTTTC.

J is TRBJ2-7 and V is TRBV29-1; TRBD1 is a possible D gene (6 bases). The V end was cut by 3 bases, the J end by 4 bases, with 13 bases between. This CDR3 comprises 13 residues. Germline V lookup: CDR1 SQVTM, CDR2 ANQGSEA. The CDR3: CSVELGQGYEQYF. The CDR3 coding sequence is TGCAGCGTTGAGTTGGGCCAGGGGTACGAGCAGTACTTC.

The genes are TRBV2 and TRBJ1-2; 9 nucleotides match TRBD1. The junction had 10 bases not matched to a gene; V was cut back by 7 bases and J by 4 bases. The CDR3 covers 15 residues. Germline CDR1 SNHLY, CDR2 FYNNEI. The CDR3, as DNA: TGTGCCAGCACCGTACAGGGGGCCAGTGGCTATGGCTACACCTTC. Residues: CASTVQGASGYGYTF.

CDR3 protein: CASSLSVAKNIQYF. In DNA, the CDR3 is TGTGCCAGCAGTTTATCTGTGGCCAAAAACATTCAGTACTTC. This chain uses TRBV28 with TRBJ2-4; D ambiguous. The CDR3 runs to 14 residues. Germline V gene sequence: CDR1 MDHEN, CDR2 SYDVKM. V lost 1 base and J 1 base, leaving 5 bases between the germline ends.

DNA of the CDR3: TGTGCCAGCAGCTTAGAGGGGACAGGGTTTGGCTACACCTTC. It is translated as CASSLEGTGFGYTF. V gene TRBV7-2 combines with J gene TRBJ1-2; 9 bases align to TRBD1. This CDR3 spans 14 amino acids. The J segment lost 7 bases and the V segment lost 1 base, leaving 4 bases of the junction unmatched. Germline V gene lookup returns CDR1 SGHTA and CDR2 FQGNSA.

The gene calls are TRBV7-2 and TRBJ1-1; D uncertain. V lost 4 bases to trimming and J lost 1 base, with 10 bases between them. Germline V CDR1 and CDR2: SGHTA, FQGNSA. This CDR3 region has 14 residues. CDR3: CASSSPRRNTEAFF. The CDR3 DNA follows: TGTGCCAGCAGCTCCCCGCGGCGGAACACTGAAGCTTTCTTT.

CDR3 sequence: CASREQDTQYF. Here the CDR3 DNA reads TGTGCCAGCAGGGAGCAGGATACGCAGTATTTT. The gene calls are TRBV2 and TRBJ2-3; D is ambiguous. Germline V gene lookup returns CDR1 SNHLY and CDR2 FYNNEI. This CDR3 is 11 amino acids long. With 6 bases removed from V and 6 bases from J, the gap between germline ends came to 7 bases. The full variable domain, in which reference TRBV2 and TRBJ2-3 provide the parts outside the CDR3, is EPEVTQTPSHQVTQMGQEVILRCVPISNHLYFYWYRQILGQKVEFLVSFYNNEISEKSEIFDDQFSVERPDGSNFTLKIRSTKLEDSAMYFCASREQDTQYFGPGTRLTVL.

This clone was seen a single time. The chain links TRBV5-1 to TRBJ1-6; 9 nucleotides line up with TRBD1. The CDR3 is made up of 15 amino acids. The germline V gene encodes CDR1 SGHRS and CDR2 YFSETQ. The J segment lost 5 bases and the V segment lost 1 base, leaving 1 base of the junction unmatched. CDR3 region: CASSLWTGDNSPLHF. The CDR3 bases are TGCGCCAGCAGCTTGTGGACAGGGGATAATTCACCCCTCCACTTT.

The chain employs TRBV7-9 and TRBJ2-5; 9 bases align to TRBD2. The trim removed 4 bases at V and 5 bases at J, leaving 11 bases unmatched. Germline-derived CDR1 and CDR2 are SEHNR and FQNEAQ (reference sequence). The CDR3 runs to 16 residues. CDR3: CASSSRGGGARETQYF. CDR3 DNA: TGTGCCAGCAGCTCCAGGGGCGGGGGGGCTCGGGAGACCCAGTACTTC.

This chain links TRBV7-9 with TRBJ2-1; weak D call: TRBD2 (6 bases). V gave up 8 bases and J gave up 8 bases, with 19 bases separating them. Germline loops: CDR1 SEHNR, CDR2 FQNEAQ (reference sequence). This CDR3 region has 14 residues. The CDR3 nucleotides read TGTGCCAGCGCAAGTGGAGGGCCAGTCGATGAGCAGTTCTTC. Translating it yields CASASGGPVDEQFF.

The rearrangement links TRBV7-2 to TRBJ2-7; no clear D gene. Germline V gives CDR1 SGHTA, CDR2 FQGNSA. Trimming took off 2 bases at V and 5 bases at J, with 16 bases between the two ends. The CDR3 runs to 15 residues. CDR3 sequence reads: CASSLSWLGLNEQYF. The CDR3, as DNA: TGTGCCAGCAGCTTATCGTGGCTAGGTTTGAACGAGCAGTACTTC.